The sequence of this T cell receptor beta chain was determined in a study of vaccination and CD4 T cells after COVID-19. Study as a whole: Convalescent donors were composed of six males and four females, of whom two were Hispanic. Median draw time for post-COVID samples was 101 days post-diagnosis (range 35 to 161). The authors exposed cells to overlapping spike peptides derived from SARS-CoV-2, HCoV-NL63, HCoV-OC43 and HCoV-229E. Regarding the study as a whole: Of the reactive clones in convalescent patients, a median around 86% showed up only post-vaccination.

Regarding treatment: approximately 9-day PBMC culture with coronavirus spike peptide pools or control peptides (ViraFEST assay). A note on this clonotype: Its target is not known.

Researchers used the Oncomine TCR Beta short-read assay to sequence DNA from cultured CD4+ T cells. TCRdb called the PCR reads again in MiXCR, with one record for every CDR3 protein. The sample lists about 14,000 distinct CDR3 sequences; 30% to 35% were seen once. Germline CDR1 MNHNS, CDR2 SASEGT. The CDR3 is 13 residues long. Trimming took 1 base from V and 0 from J, leaving 3 bases between them. The sample consisted of CD4+ T cells from blood, cultured in vitro, taken after SARS-CoV-2 vaccination. The source is a human donor who had recovered from COVID-19. The rearrangement links TRBV6-1 to TRBJ1-1, with D unresolved. CDR3 amino acids: CASSEDLNTEAFF. The CDR3 nucleotides are TGTGCCAGCAGTGAAGATCTGAACACTGAAGCTTTCTTT.